This T cell receptor (beta chain) originates from a study of T-cell memory formation after mild COVID-19. The CDR3 length is 14 residues. Germline assignment: CDR1 SEHNR and CDR2 FQNEAQ (reference sequence). Trimming took 2 bases from V and 3 from J, leaving 5 bases between them. Libraries for TCRalpha and TCRbeta carried sample barcodes and unique molecular identifiers via 5'RACE. TCRdb re-called the 5' RACE reads through MiXCR, storing one row per CDR3 protein. This table has tens of thousands of distinct CDR3 sequences, about 27% appearing once. This clonotype is medium-sized (0.01 to 0.1%) in the sample.

The genes are TRBV7-9 and TRBJ1-6; D remains unclear. The clonotype comes from a man between 18 and 29 years old who had mild COVID-19 (a few samples of this study predate the infection). Cell type and time point are not known. The sample was PBMCs or a T cell subset sorted from them (not recorded which). CDR3 sequence: CASSLQDYNSPLHF. CDR3 DNA sequence: TGTGCCAGCAGCTTACAGGACTATAATTCACCCCTCCACTTT.